Below, 6 T cell receptor beta chains from the same sample are listed, as sequenced in a study of CD4 T cells in relation to SARS-CoV-2 and coronaviruses. These receptors' targets are unknown. The unexposed donors gave CD4+ T cells in about 2011-2019, prior to COVID-19. CD4+ T cells were isolated from the cells after about 11 days of culture. Generated by immunoSEQ multiplex PCR, the TCRdb table keeps only in-frame clones and is missing some. The table has more than 25,000 clones, about 78% seen once; the top ten hold approximately 13%. Sample: CD4+ T cells from PBMCs, cultured in vitro. Receptor source: a human donor in good health.

The J gene is TRBJ1-1, the V gene TRBV4-3; TRBD1 is a possible D gene (5 bases). The CDR3 length is 15 residues. V lost 4 bases, J lost 4 bases, and 16 bases lay in between. Looked up from germline, CDR1 is LGHNA and CDR2 is YSLEER. CDR3 coding DNA: TGCGCCAGCAGCCGTTTGGGGGGACGAGGCACTGAAGCTTTCTTT. Translation: CASSRLGGRGTEAFF.

This clone came up a few times. The V call is TRBV7-2, the J call TRBJ2-5; the match to TRBD1 covers 7 bases. The CDR3 loop spans 15 amino acids. Germline lookup yields CDR1 SGHTA and CDR2 FQGNSA. V was clipped by 4 bases and J by 2 bases; unmatched bases: 7. The CDR3 region has the DNA TGTGCCAGCAGCTCTAGTCCGGGACAGCAAGAGACCCAGTACTTC. Translating gives CASSSSPGQQETQYF.

The chain links TRBV28 to TRBJ2-5, with a tentative D call TRBD2 (5 bases). CDR3 length: 15 amino acids. The germline CDR1 and CDR2 sequences are MDHEN and SYDVKM. V was shortened by 5 bases and J by 1 base, with 14 bases between the two germline ends. In DNA, the CDR3 is TGTGCCAGCAGTCTAAGCCGGGATGGCCAAGAGACCCAGTACTTC. This codes for CASSLSRDGQETQYF.

V usage is TRBV14 and J usage is TRBJ2-7; TRBD2 matches 8 bases. CDR1 is SGHDN, CDR2 FVKESK, per germline. This CDR3 has 14 amino acids. V was clipped by 0 bases and J by 7 bases; unmatched bases: 5. The CDR3 protein is CASSQDGGRTEQYF. The CDR3, as DNA: TGTGCCAGCAGCCAAGATGGCGGGAGGACTGAGCAGTACTTC.

This clone showed up just a few times. V is TRBV5-1 and J is TRBJ1-1, with 9 positions matching TRBD1. Trimming took 2 bases from V and 11 from J; bases not matched to a gene: 7. The CDR3 extends over 13 amino acids. The V gene's germline CDR1 is SGHRS and CDR2 YFSETQ. CDR3 nucleotides: TGCGCCAGCAGCTTCCGGGACAGGGTTGTCGCTTTCTTT. Translation: CASSFRDRVVAFF.

This clone was seen once. The V call is TRBV4-3, the J call TRBJ1-6; maybe TRBD1 (6 bases). This CDR3 region has 15 residues. From germline, CDR1 is LGHNA and CDR2 YSLEER. V lost 0 bases and J 10 bases, leaving 13 bases between the germline ends. CDR3 DNA: TGCGCCAGCAGCCAAGATGAACAGGGTTACTCACCCCTCCACTTT. Translated: CASSQDEQGYSPLHF.